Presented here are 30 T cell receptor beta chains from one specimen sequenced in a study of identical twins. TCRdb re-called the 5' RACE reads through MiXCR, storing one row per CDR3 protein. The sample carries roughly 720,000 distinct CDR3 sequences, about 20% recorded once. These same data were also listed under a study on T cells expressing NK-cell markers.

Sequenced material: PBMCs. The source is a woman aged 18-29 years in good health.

The chain's CDR3 is CASSGPERLAGGPYEQYF. The CDR3 DNA is TGTGCCAGCAGCGGTCCTGAGAGGTTAGCGGGAGGGCCGTACGAGCAGTACTTC. V usage is TRBV7-8 and J usage is TRBJ2-7, with 11 nucleotides matching TRBD2. The CDR3 runs 18 residues. CDR1 and CDR2 (germline): SGHVS, FQNEAQ. Germline trimming cut 5 bases from V and 4 bases from J; bases unmatched to any gene: 16.

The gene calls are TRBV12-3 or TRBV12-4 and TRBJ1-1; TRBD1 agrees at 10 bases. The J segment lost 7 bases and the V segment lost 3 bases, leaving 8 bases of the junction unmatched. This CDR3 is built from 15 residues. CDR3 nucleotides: TGTGCCAGCAGTTTGACAGGGGGCGGTATTGGTGAAGCTTTCTTT. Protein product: CASSLTGGGIGEAFF.

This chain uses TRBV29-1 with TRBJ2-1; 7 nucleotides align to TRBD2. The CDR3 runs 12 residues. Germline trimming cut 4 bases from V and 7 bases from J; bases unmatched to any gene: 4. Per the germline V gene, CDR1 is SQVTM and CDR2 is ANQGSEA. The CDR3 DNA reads TGCAGCGTTGGTGGTAGCGGGAATGAGCAGTTCTTC. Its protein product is CSVGGSGNEQFF.

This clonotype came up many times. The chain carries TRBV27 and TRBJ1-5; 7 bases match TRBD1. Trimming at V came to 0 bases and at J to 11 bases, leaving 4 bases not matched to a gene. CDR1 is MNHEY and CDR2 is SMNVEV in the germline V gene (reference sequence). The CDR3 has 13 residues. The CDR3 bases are TGTGCCAGCAGTTTATCAAGACAGGGCACCCAGCATTTT. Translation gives CASSLSRQGTQHF.

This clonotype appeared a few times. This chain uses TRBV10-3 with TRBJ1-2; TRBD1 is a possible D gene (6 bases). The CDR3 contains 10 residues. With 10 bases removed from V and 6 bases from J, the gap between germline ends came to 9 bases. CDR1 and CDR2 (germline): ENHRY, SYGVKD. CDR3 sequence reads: CATRTDGYTF. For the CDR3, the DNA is TGTGCCACCCGGACAGATGGCTACACCTTC.

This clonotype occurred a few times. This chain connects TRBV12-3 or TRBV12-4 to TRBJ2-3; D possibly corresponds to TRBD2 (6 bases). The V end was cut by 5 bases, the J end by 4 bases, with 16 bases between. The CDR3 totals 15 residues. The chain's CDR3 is CASSQKIGGADTQYF. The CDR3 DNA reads TGTGCCAGCAGTCAAAAGATCGGGGGTGCAGATACGCAGTATTTT.

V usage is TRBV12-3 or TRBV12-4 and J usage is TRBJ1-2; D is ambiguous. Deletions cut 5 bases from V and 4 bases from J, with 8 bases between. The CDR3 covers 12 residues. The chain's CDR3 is CASSLSTYGYTF. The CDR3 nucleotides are TGTGCCAGCAGTCTGTCTACCTATGGCTACACCTTC.

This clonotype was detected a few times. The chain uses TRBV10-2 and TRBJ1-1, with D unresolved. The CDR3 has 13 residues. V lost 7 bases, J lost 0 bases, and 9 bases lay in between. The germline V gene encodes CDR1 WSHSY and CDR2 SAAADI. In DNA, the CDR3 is TGCGCCAGCAAGTTTTCCTTGAACACTGAAGCTTTCTTT. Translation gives CASKFSLNTEAFF.

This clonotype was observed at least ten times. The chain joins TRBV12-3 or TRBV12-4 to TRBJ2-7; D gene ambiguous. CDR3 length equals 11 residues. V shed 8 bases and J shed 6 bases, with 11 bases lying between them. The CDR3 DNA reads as TGTGCCAGCTCACTATCGCGCGAGCAGTACTTC. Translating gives CASSLSREQYF.

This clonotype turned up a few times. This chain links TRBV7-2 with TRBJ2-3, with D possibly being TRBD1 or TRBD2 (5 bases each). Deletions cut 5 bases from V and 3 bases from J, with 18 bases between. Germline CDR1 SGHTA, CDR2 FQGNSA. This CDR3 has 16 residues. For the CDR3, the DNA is TGTGCCAGCAGCCTCCTCCGGGGCAGTAGGACAGATACGCAGTATTTT. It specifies CASSLLRGSRTDTQYF.

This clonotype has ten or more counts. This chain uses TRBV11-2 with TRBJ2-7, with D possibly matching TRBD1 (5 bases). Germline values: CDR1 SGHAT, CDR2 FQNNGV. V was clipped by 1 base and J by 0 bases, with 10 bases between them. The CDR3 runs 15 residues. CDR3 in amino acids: CASSLGGDGSYEQYF. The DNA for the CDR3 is TGTGCCAGCAGCTTAGGGGGCGACGGCTCCTACGAGCAGTACTTC.

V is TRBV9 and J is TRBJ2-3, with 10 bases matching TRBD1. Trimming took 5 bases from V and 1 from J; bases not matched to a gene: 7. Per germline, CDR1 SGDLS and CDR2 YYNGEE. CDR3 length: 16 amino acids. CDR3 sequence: CASSESGTGGTDTQYF. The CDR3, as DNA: TGTGCCAGCAGTGAATCCGGGACAGGGGGCACAGATACGCAGTATTTT.

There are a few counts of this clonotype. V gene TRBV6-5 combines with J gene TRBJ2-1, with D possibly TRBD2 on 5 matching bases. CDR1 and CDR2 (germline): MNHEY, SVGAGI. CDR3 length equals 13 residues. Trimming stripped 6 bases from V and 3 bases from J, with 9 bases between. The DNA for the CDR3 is TGTGCCAGCAGGTATGGACTCTACAATGAGCAGTTCTTC. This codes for CASRYGLYNEQFF.

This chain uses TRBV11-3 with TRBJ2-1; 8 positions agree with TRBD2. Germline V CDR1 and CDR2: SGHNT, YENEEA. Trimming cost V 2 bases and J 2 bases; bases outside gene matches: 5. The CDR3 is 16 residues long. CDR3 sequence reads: CASSLRGGQTYNEQFF. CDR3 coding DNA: TGTGCCAGCAGCTTACGGGGGGGCCAGACCTACAATGAGCAGTTCTTC. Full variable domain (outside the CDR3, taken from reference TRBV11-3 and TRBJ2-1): EAGVVQSPRYKIIEKKQPVAFWCNPISGHNTLYWYLQNLGQGPELLIRYENEEAVDDSQLPKDRFSAERLKGVDSTLKIQPAELGDSAVYLCASSLRGGQTYNEQFFGPGTRLTVL.

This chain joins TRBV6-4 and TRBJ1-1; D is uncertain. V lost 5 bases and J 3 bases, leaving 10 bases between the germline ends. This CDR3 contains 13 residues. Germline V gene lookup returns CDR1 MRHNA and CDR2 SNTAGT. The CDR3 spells CASSQRLYTEAFF. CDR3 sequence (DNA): TGTGCCAGCAGTCAAAGGTTGTACACTGAAGCTTTCTTT.

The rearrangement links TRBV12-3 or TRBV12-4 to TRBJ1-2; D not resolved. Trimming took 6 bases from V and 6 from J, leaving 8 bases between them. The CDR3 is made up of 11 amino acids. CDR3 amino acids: CASRRLDGYTF. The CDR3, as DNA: TGTGCCAGCAGGAGACTGGATGGCTACACCTTC.

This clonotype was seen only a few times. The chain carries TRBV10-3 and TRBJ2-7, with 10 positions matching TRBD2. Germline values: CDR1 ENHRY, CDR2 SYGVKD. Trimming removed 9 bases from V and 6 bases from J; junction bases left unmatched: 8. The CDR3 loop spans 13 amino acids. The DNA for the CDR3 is TGTGCCATATCAGCGGGAGGGCTTCTCGAGCAGTACTTC. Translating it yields CAISAGGLLEQYF.

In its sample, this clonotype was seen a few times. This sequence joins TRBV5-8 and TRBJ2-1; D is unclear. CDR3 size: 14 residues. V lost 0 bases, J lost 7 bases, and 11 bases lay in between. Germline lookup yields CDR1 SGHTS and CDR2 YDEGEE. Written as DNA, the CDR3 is TGTGCCAGCAGCTTGGAGGCAGGCAGAAATGAGCAGTTCTTC. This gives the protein CASSLEAGRNEQFF.

In DNA, the CDR3 is TGCGCCAGCAGCCCCGACAGGACCGAGCAGTACTTC. Translated, it gives CASSPDRTEQYF. The chain has TRBV5-1 and TRBJ2-7, with D possibly being TRBD1 (6 bases). Looked up from germline, CDR1 is SGHRS and CDR2 is YFSETQ. The V gene lost 4 bases and the J gene lost 6 bases, with 11 bases spanning the gap. This CDR3 comprises 12 residues.

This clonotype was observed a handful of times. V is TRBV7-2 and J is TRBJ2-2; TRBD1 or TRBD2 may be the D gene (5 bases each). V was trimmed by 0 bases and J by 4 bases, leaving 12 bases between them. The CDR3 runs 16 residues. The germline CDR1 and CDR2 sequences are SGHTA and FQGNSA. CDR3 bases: TGTGCCAGCAGCTTAGCGCCGGGAAGGGGCACCGGGGAGCTGTTTTTT. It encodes CASSLAPGRGTGELFF.

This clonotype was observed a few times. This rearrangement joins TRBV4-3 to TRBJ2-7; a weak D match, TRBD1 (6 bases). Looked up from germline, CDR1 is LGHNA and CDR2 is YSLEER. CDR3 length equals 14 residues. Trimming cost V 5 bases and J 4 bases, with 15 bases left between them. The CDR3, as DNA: TGCGCCAGCAGCTCTTCGTCAGGGGCTTACGAGCAGTACTTC. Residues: CASSSSSGAYEQYF.

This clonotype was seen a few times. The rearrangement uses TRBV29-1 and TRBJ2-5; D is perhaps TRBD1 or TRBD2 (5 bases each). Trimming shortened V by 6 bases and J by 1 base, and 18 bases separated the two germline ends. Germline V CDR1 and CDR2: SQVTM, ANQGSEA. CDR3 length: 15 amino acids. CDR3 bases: TGCAGCGTCCCTGGGGGTAGTTTGGCCCAAGAGACCCAGTACTTC. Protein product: CSVPGGSLAQETQYF.

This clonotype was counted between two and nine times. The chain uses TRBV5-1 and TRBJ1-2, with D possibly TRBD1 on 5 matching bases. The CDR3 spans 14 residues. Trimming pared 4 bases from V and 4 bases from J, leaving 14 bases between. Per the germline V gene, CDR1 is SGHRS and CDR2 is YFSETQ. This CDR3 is CASSRGGARYGYTF. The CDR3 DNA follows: TGCGCCAGCAGCCGTGGCGGGGCGCGCTATGGCTACACCTTC.

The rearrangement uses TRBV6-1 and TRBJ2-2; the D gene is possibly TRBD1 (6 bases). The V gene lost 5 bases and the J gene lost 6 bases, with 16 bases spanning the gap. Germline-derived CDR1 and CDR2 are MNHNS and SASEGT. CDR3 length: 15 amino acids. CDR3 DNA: TGTGCCAGCAGTCGTCTCGGGAAGGGGGCCGGGGAGCTGTTTTTT. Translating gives CASSRLGKGAGELFF.

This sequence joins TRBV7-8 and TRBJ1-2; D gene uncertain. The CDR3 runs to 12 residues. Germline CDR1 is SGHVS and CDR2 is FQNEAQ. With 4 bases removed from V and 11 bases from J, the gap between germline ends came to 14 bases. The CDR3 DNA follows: TGTGCCAGCAGCTGGGAGGGATTTGGGTACACCTTC. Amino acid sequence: CASSWEGFGYTF.

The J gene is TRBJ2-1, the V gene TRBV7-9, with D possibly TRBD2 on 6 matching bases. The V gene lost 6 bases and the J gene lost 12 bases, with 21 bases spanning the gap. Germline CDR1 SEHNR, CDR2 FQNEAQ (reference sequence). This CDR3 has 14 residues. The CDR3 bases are TGTGCCAGCAGTTTCCGGGACTGGAGGCTTGTGCAGTTCTTC. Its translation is CASSFRDWRLVQFF.

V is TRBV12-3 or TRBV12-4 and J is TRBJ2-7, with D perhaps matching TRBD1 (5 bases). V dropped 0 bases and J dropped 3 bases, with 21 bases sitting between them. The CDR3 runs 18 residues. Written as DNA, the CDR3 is TGTGCCAGCAGTTTAGCGATATCGATACAGGCCCTGTTCTACGAGCAGTACTTC. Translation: CASSLAISIQALFYEQYF.

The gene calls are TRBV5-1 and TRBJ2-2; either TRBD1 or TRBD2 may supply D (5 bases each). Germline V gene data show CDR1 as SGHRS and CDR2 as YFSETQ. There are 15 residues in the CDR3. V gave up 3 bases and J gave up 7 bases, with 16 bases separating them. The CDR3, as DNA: TGCGCCAGCAGCTCCCGGGACGGAGGAAGCGGGGAGCTGTTTTTT. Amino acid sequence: CASSSRDGGSGELFF.

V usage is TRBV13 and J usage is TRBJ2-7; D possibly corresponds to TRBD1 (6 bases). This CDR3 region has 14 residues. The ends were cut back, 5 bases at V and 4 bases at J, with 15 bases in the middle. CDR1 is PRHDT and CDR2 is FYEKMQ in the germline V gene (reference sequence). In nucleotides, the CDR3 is TGTGCCAGCAGCCCCTCACCGGGACAATACGAGCAGTACTTC. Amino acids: CASSPSPGQYEQYF. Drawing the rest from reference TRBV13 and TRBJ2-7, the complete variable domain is AAGVIQSPRHLIKEKRETATLKCYPIPRHDTVYWYQQGPGQDPQFLISFYEKMQSDKGSIPDRFSAQQFSDYHSELNMSSLELGDSALYFCASSPSPGQYEQYFGPGTRLTVT.

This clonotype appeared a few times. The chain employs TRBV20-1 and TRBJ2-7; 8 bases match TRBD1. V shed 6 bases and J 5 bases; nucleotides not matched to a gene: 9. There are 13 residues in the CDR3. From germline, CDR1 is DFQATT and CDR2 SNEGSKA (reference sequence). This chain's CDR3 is CSAADRGPHEQYF. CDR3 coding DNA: TGCAGTGCCGCAGACAGGGGTCCCCACGAGCAGTACTTC.